A single sample gave rise to the 19 T cell receptor beta chains below, sequenced in a study of CD8 T cells in Susac syndrome. Random-hexamer reverse transcription was applied to 0.5 to 1 ug RNA. TCRdb redid the calling of the immunoSEQ multiplex PCR reads with MiXCR, one entry per CDR3 protein. This table has hundreds of thousands of distinct CDR3 sequences, approximately 95% appearing once. Sequences were obtained from CD4+ T cells from PBMCs. These receptors all come from a human donor with multiple sclerosis.

This chain links TRBV29-1 with TRBJ2-1; the match to TRBD1 covers 9 bases. The CDR3 runs to 14 residues. The germline CDR1 and CDR2 sequences are SQVTM and ANQGSEA. After removal of 0 bases from V and 15 bases from J, the junction contained 12 bases not matched to a gene. As DNA, the CDR3 is TGCAGCGTTGAAGAAGCGGGACAGGGAGAATTTGCGTTCTTC. This sequence encodes CSVEEAGQGEFAFF.

This chain connects TRBV20-1 to TRBJ1-4; 9 positions match TRBD1. The germline gives CDR1 DFQATT, CDR2 SNEGSKA (reference sequence). The V segment lost 1 base and the J segment 8 bases; nucleotides outside the gene matches: 5. The CDR3 has 14 residues. CDR3 in amino acids: CSARGRTGEEKLFF. DNA of the CDR3: TGCAGTGCTAGAGGCAGGACAGGGGAGGAAAAACTGTTTTTT.

On this clonotype: The junction shows a germline mismatch at one end, possibly a read error. The rearrangement links TRBV25-1 to TRBJ1-1, with D maybe TRBD1 (5 bases). This CDR3 comprises 14 residues. Looked up from germline, CDR1 is MGHDK and CDR2 is SYGVNS. The CDR3, as DNA: TGTGCCAGCAGTGCGGGATGGGGGAACCCTGAAGCTTTCTTT. Translating it yields CASSAGWGNPEAFF.

The chain joins TRBV12-3 or TRBV12-4 to TRBJ2-5; 7 nucleotides match TRBD2. V lost 4 bases, J lost 1 base, and 3 bases stayed unmatched. The CDR3 has 14 amino acids. The CDR3 DNA reads as TGTGCCAGCAGTTACCCTAGCGGCCAAGAGACCCAGTACTTC. Translating gives CASSYPSGQETQYF.

V gene TRBV20-1 combines with J gene TRBJ2-4; D is uncertain. The CDR3 totals 15 residues. Germline V gives CDR1 DFQATT, CDR2 SNEGSKA (reference sequence). V was cut by 7 bases and J by 0 bases, with 16 bases left in between. CDR3 in amino acids: CSGEGLRLAKNIQYF. The DNA for the CDR3 is TGCAGTGGGGAAGGGTTAAGACTAGCCAAAAACATTCAGTACTTC.

CDR3 sequence: CASSPGQGFYNEQFF. The CDR3 nucleotides read TGCGCCAGCAGCCCGGGACAGGGCTTCTACAATGAGCAGTTCTTC. This chain uses TRBV5-1 with TRBJ2-1; 9 bases are a match to TRBD1. Germline V CDR1 and CDR2: SGHRS, YFSETQ. The CDR3 spans 15 residues. V shed 4 bases and J 3 bases; nucleotides not matched to a gene: 5.

This sequence joins TRBV5-1 and TRBJ2-1; perhaps TRBD1 as D (6 bases). Trimming took 3 bases from V and 0 from J, leaving 10 bases between them. The germline V gene encodes CDR1 SGHRS and CDR2 YFSETQ. This CDR3 is 15 amino acids long. CDR3 DNA: TGCGCCAGCAGCTGGGACACGAGCTCCTACAATGAGCAGTTCTTC. Encoded protein: CASSWDTSSYNEQFF.

The CDR3 nucleotides read TGTGCCTGGAGTGCAATTAGGACTAGCGGGGGGAAGGAGCAGTTCTTC. It translates to CAWSAIRTSGGKEQFF. The gene calls are TRBV30 and TRBJ2-1; 14 nucleotides match TRBD2. The CDR3 contains 16 residues. V was clipped by 1 base and J by 10 bases; unmatched bases: 9. Germline CDR1 reads GTSNPN; CDR2 reads SVGIG (reference sequence). Variable domain in full (rest from reference TRBV30 and TRBJ2-1): SQTIHQWPATLVQPVGSPLSLECTVEGTSNPNLYWYRQAAGRGLQLLFYSVGIGQISSEVPQNLSASRPQDRQFILSSKKLLLSDSGFYLCAWSAIRTSGGKEQFFGPGTRLTVL.

V is TRBV5-1 and J is TRBJ2-1; possibly TRBD1 for D (6 bases). Trimming removed 1 base at V and 8 bases at J, with 19 bases between. Per the germline V gene, CDR1 is SGHRS and CDR2 is YFSETQ. CDR3 length: 16 amino acids. The CDR3 protein is CASSLLGAGLLDEQFF. DNA of the CDR3: TGCGCCAGCAGCTTGCTGGGGGCAGGGCTTCTCGATGAGCAGTTCTTC.

The V call is TRBV3-1, the J call TRBJ2-5; 10 bases are a match to TRBD2. The trim removed 6 bases at V and 5 bases at J, leaving 15 bases unmatched. Germline CDR1 and CDR2: LGHDT and YNNKEL (reference sequence). This CDR3 is built from 17 residues. Here the CDR3 reads CASSPRGSGGGKETQYF. Written as DNA, the CDR3 is TGTGCCAGCAGTCCCCGGGGGAGCGGGGGGGGGAAGGAGACCCAGTACTTC.

This chain links TRBV19 with TRBJ2-7; 10 bases fit TRBD1. The V segment lost 5 bases and the J segment 5 bases; nucleotides outside the gene matches: 9. Germline V gene sequence: CDR1 LNHDA, CDR2 SQIVND (reference sequence). The CDR3 has 15 amino acids. As DNA, the CDR3 is TGTGCCAGTAGTGCCGACCGGGACAGGGGACACGAGCAGTACTTC. It specifies CASSADRDRGHEQYF.

This chain connects TRBV5-6 to TRBJ2-1; D is undetermined. There are 16 residues in the CDR3. With 0 bases removed from V and 0 bases from J, the gap between germline ends came to 10 bases. Germline V gene data show CDR1 as SGHDT and CDR2 as YYEEEE. The CDR3 sequence is CASSLVTASSYNEQFF. DNA for the CDR3: TGTGCCAGCAGCTTGGTAACAGCTAGCTCCTACAATGAGCAGTTCTTC. Looking up the rest from reference TRBV5-6 and TRBJ2-1 gives the full variable domain: DAGVTQSPTHLIKTRGQQVTLRCSPKSGHDTVSWYQQALGQGPQFIFQYYEEEERQRGNFPDRFSGHQFPNYSSELNVNALLLGDSALYLCASSLVTASSYNEQFFGPGTRLTVL.

The chain carries TRBV5-4 and TRBJ1-6; D gene unclear. Germline loops: CDR1 SGHNT, CDR2 YYREEE (reference sequence). CDR3 length equals 14 residues. Trimming stripped 1 base from V and 7 bases from J, with 9 bases between. In DNA, the CDR3 is TGTGCCAGCAGCTTGATAGGCCGGAATTCACCCCTCCACTTT. This codes for CASSLIGRNSPLHF.

There are a few counts of this clonotype. The chain couples TRBV29-1 to TRBJ2-7; D may match TRBD1 or TRBD2 (5 bases each). CDR3 length equals 14 residues. Germline V gene lookup returns CDR1 SQVTM and CDR2 ANQGSEA. The V end lost 5 bases, the J end lost 3 bases, and 17 bases lay between the germline ends. The DNA of the CDR3 is TGCAGCGTTCTACGGGACGCACCCTACTACGAGCAGTACTTC. This translates into CSVLRDAPYYEQYF.

The J gene is TRBJ2-1, the V gene TRBV29-1, with D possibly matching TRBD2 (6 bases). The CDR3 is made up of 15 amino acids. V shed 7 bases and J shed 5 bases, with 21 bases lying between them. Germline V gene lookup returns CDR1 SQVTM and CDR2 ANQGSEA. CDR3: CSAVDPWAGNNEQFF. The CDR3 region has the DNA TGCAGCGCCGTCGACCCGTGGGCGGGAAACAATGAGCAGTTCTTC.

This chain links TRBV29-1 with TRBJ1-1; the D gene is possibly TRBD1 (5 bases). Germline V gene data show CDR1 as SQVTM and CDR2 as ANQGSEA. Trimming took 4 bases from V and 5 from J, leaving 14 bases between them. This CDR3 contains 13 residues. The CDR3 DNA sequence: TGCAGCGTTGTGGGAGCACGGGGGACTGAAGCTTTCTTT. Its protein is CSVVGARGTEAFF. The full variable domain, its missing parts supplied by reference TRBV29-1 and TRBJ1-1, is SAVISQKPSRDICQRGTSLTIQCQVDSQVTMMFWYRQQPGQSLTLIATANQGSEATYESGFVIDKFPISRPNLTFSTLTVSNMSPEDSSIYLCSVVGARGTEAFFGQGTRLTVV.

The chain has TRBV20-1 and TRBJ2-7; 9 bases line up with TRBD2. This CDR3 spans 14 amino acids. The germline V gene encodes CDR1 DFQATT and CDR2 SNEGSKA (reference sequence). V shed 6 bases, J shed 2 bases, and the junction held 8 bases outside the gene matches. CDR3 nucleotides: TGCAGTGCAAACCTAGCGGGGTATACCTACGAGCAGTACTTC. Translated, it gives CSANLAGYTYEQYF.

The chain is built from TRBV18 and TRBJ1-2; D may be TRBD1 (5 bases). This CDR3 has 14 amino acids. Germline V gene lookup returns CDR1 KGHSH and CDR2 LQKENI. The germline V and J ends were trimmed by 3 bases and 5 bases, with 13 bases remaining between them. This chain's CDR3 is CASSPVDREYGYTF. CDR3 in DNA: TGTGCCAGCTCACCCGTAGACAGAGAGTATGGCTACACCTTC. Together with reference TRBV18 and TRBJ1-2, the CDR3 gives the full variable domain: NAGVMQNPRHLVRRRGQEARLRCSPMKGHSHVYWYRQLPEEGLKFMVYLQKENIIDESGMPKERFSAEFPKEGPSILRIQQVVRGDSAAYFCASSPVDREYGYTFGSGTRLTVV.

This chain links TRBV29-1 with TRBJ1-4; 7 positions match TRBD1. The CDR3 has 13 amino acids. V shed 6 bases, J shed 8 bases, and the junction held 9 bases outside the gene matches. Germline-derived CDR1 and CDR2 are SQVTM and ANQGSEA. CDR3 nucleotide sequence: TGCAGCGTGCGAGGACAGGCAGCGGAAAAACTGTTTTTT. This encodes CSVRGQAAEKLFF.